This T cell receptor (beta chain) comes out of a study of blood T cell repertoires in COVID-19. Study-level information: Italy, Spain and the United States were the sources of the convalescent and acute COVID-19 samples. PBMCs, B-cell-depleted T cells, or T cells provided the cDNA or gDNA that made up the material.

Per the original data handling: From reference gene primer amplification, estimates of nucleated cell counts were derived. Assay: immunoSEQ multiplex PCR; the TCRdb copy retains only in-frame clones and omits some. That table is the source of V, J and clone size, and D and trimming were worked out from the DNA. The table has fewer than 250,000 clones, approximately 85% seen once. Losses at the gene ends were 3 bases for V and 6 bases for J; bases not matched to a gene: 4. This CDR3 is built from 14 residues. Germline CDR1 and CDR2: GTSNPN and SVGIG (reference sequence). This clone appeared many times.

The J gene is TRBJ2-7, the V gene TRBV30; 14 nucleotides line up with TRBD2. This TCR came from a woman between 65 and 79 years old with active or convalescent COVID-19. The sample comprised peripheral blood. The CDR3 sequence is CAWSRLAGGSEQYF. In DNA, the CDR3 is TGTGCCTGGAGCAGACTAGCGGGAGGGAGCGAGCAGTACTTC. Full variable domain (rest looked up from reference TRBV30 and TRBJ2-7): SQTIHQWPATLVQPVGSPLSLECTVEGTSNPNLYWYRQAAGRGLQLLFYSVGIGQISSEVPQNLSASRPQDRQFILSSKKLLLSDSGFYLCAWSRLAGGSEQYFGPGTRLTVT.